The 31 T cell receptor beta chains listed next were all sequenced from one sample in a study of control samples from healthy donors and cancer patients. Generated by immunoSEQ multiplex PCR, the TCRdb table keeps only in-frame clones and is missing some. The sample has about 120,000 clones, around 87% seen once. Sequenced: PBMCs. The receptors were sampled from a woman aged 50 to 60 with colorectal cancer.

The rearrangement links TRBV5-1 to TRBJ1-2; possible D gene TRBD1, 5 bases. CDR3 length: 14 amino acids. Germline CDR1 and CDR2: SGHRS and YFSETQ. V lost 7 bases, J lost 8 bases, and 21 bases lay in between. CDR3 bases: TGCGCCAGCGGATCTTCGGCGGGGGAGTACGGCTACACCTTC. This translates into CASGSSAGEYGYTF. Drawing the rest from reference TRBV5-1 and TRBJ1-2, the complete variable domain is KAGVTQTPRYLIKTRGQQVTLSCSPISGHRSVSWYQQTPGQGLQFLFEYFSETQRNKGNFPGRFSGRQFSNSRSEMNVSTLELGDSALYLCASGSSAGEYGYTFGSGTRLTVV.

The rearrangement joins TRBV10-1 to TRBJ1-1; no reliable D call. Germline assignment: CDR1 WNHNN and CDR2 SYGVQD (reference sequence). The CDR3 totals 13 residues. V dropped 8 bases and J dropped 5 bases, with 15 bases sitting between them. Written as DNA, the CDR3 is TGCGCCAGCGGAGGACGGATTGGGACTGAAGCTTTCTTT. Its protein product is CASGGRIGTEAFF.

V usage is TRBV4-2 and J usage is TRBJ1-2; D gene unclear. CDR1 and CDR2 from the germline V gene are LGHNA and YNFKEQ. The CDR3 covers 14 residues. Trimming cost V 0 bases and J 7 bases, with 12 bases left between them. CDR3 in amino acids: CASSQDRRKSGYTF. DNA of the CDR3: TGTGCCAGCAGCCAAGATCGCAGGAAGAGTGGCTACACCTTC.

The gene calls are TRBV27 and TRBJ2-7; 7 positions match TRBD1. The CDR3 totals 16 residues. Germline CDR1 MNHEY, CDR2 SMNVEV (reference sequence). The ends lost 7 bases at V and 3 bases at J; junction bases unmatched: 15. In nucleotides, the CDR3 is TGTGCCAGCAACGACAGGGTACCACCTACTCTCTACGAGCAGTACTTC. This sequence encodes CASNDRVPPTLYEQYF.

CDR3 in amino acids: CASSRRSGLNGYTF. The CDR3 DNA reads as TGTGCCAGCAGCCGAAGGTCTGGATTGAATGGCTACACCTTC. The chain uses TRBV13 and TRBJ1-2; no clear D gene. Trimming took off 5 bases at V and 6 bases at J, with 16 bases between the two ends. The CDR3 covers 14 residues. Germline V gives CDR1 PRHDT, CDR2 FYEKMQ (reference sequence).

The DNA for the CDR3 is TGTGCCAGCAGCTTTGCTGGGGAGACCCAGTACTTC. Translating gives CASSFAGETQYF. V is TRBV5-6 and J is TRBJ2-5; no clear D. The germline CDR1 and CDR2 sequences are SGHDT and YYEEEE. The CDR3 runs to 12 residues. V lost 2 bases and J lost 5, with 7 bases in between. The full variable domain, its missing parts supplied by reference TRBV5-6 and TRBJ2-5, is DAGVTQSPTHLIKTRGQQVTLRCSPKSGHDTVSWYQQALGQGPQFIFQYYEEEERQRGNFPDRFSGHQFPNYSSELNVNALLLGDSALYLCASSFAGETQYFGPGTRLLVL.

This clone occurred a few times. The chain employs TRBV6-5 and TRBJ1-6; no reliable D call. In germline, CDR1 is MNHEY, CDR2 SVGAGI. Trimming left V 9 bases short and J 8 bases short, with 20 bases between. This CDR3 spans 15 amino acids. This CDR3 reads CASSGGLPGDSPLHF. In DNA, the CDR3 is TGTGCCAGTTCCGGAGGGCTTCCTGGGGATTCACCCCTCCACTTT.

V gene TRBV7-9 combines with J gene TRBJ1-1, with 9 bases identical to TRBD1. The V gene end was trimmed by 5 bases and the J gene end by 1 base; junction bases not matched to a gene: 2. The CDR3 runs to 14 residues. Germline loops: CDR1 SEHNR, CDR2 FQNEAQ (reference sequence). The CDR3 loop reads CASSRQGENTEAFF. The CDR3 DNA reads TGTGCCAGCAGCCGACAGGGGGAGAACACTGAAGCTTTCTTT.

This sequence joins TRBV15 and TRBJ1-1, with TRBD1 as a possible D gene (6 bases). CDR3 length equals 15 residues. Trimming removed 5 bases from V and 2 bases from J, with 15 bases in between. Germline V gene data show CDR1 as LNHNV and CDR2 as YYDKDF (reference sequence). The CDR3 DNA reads TGTGCCACCAGCGGAACCGACAGGACAAACACTGAAGCTTTCTTT. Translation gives CATSGTDRTNTEAFF.

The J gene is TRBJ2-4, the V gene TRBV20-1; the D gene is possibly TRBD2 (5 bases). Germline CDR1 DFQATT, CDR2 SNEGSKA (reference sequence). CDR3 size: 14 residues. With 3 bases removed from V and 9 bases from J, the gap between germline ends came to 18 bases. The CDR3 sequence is CSASTTDDEGIQYF. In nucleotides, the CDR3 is TGCAGTGCTAGTACGACCGATGACGAGGGCATTCAGTACTTC.

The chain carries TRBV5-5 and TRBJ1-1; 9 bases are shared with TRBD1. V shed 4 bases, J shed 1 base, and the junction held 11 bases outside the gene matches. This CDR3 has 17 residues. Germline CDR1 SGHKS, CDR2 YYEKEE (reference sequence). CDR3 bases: TGTGCCAGCAGCACCGGAACGGGGACAGGGCCGAACACTGAAGCTTTCTTT. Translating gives CASSTGTGTGPNTEAFF.

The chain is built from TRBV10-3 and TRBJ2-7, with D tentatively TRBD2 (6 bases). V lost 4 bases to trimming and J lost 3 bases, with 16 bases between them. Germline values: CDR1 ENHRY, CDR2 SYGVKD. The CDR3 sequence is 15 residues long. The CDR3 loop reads CAISGGVGTNYEQYF. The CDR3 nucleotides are TGTGCCATCAGTGGGGGGGTCGGGACGAACTACGAGCAGTACTTC.

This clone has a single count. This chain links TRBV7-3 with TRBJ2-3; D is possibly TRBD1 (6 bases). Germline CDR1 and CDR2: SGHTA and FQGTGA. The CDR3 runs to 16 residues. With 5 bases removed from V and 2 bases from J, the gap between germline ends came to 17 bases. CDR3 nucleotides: TGTGCCAGCAGCCCCCAACCGGGGACACTCACAGATACGCAGTATTTT. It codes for CASSPQPGTLTDTQYF.

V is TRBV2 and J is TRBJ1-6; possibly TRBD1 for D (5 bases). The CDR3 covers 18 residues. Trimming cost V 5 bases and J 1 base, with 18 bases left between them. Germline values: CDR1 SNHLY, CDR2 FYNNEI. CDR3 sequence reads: CASSPPPRVQSYNSPLHF. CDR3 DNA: TGTGCCAGCAGTCCCCCGCCCAGGGTTCAGTCCTATAATTCACCCCTCCACTTT.

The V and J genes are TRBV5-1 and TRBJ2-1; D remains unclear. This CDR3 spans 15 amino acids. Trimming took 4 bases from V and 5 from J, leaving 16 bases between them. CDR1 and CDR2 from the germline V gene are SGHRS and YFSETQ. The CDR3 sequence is CASSEPEEVHNEQFF. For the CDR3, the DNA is TGCGCCAGCAGCGAGCCAGAAGAAGTTCACAATGAGCAGTTCTTC.

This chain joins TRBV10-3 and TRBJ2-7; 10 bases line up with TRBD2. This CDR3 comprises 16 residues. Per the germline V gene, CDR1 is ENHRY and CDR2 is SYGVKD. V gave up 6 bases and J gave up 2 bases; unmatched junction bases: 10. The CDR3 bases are TGTGCCATCAGCCAACTAGCGGGACAAAGAGCCTACGAGCAGTACTTC. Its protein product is CAISQLAGQRAYEQYF.

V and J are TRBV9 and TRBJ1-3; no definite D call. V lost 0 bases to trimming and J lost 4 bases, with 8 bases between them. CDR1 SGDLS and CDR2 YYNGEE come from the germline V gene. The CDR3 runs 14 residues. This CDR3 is CASSVEGQGNTIYF. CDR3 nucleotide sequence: TGTGCCAGCAGCGTAGAAGGGCAAGGAAACACCATATATTTT. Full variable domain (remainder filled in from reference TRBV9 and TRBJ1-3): DSGVTQTPKHLITATGQRVTLRCSPRSGDLSVYWYQQSLDQGLQFLIQYYNGEERAKGNILERFSAQQFPDLHSELNLSSLELGDSALYFCASSVEGQGNTIYFGEGSWLTVV.

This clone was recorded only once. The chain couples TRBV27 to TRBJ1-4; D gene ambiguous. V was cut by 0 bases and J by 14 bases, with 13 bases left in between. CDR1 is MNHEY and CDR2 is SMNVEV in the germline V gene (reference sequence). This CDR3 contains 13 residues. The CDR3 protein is CASSLSPQATLFF. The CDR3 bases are TGTGCCAGCAGTTTATCCCCACAAGCAACTCTGTTTTTT.

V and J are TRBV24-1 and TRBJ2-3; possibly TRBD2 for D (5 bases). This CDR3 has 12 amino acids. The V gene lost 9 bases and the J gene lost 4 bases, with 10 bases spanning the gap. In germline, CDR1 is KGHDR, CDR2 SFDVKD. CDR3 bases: TGTGCCACCGGAGGAGGTTCAGATACGCAGTATTTT. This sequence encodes CATGGGSDTQYF.

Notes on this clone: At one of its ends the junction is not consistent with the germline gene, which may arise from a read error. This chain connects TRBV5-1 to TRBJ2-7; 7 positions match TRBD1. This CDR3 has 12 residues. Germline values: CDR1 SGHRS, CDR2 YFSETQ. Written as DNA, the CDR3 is TGCGCCAGCAGCTCGCAAGGACAGGCACTAAACTTC. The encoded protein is CASSSQGQALNF.

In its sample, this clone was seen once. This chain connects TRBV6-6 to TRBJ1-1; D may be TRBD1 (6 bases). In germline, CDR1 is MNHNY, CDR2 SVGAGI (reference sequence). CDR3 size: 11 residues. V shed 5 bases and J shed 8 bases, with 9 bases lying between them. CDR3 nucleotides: TGTGCCAGCAGTCGGGACATCGAAGCTTTCTTT. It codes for CASSRDIEAFF.

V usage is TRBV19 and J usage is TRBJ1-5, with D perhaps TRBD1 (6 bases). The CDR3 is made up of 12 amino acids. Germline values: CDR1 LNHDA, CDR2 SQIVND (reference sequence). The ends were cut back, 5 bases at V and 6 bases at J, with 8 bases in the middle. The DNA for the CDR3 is TGTGCCAGTAGTGGACAGACTCAGCCCCAGCATTTT. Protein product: CASSGQTQPQHF.

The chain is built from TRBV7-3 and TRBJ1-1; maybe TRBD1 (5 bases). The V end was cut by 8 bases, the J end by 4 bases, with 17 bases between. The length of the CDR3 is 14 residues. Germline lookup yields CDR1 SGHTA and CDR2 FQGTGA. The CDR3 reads CASGSGTDPTEAFF. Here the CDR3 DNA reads TGTGCCAGCGGGTCCGGGACCGATCCCACTGAAGCTTTCTTT.

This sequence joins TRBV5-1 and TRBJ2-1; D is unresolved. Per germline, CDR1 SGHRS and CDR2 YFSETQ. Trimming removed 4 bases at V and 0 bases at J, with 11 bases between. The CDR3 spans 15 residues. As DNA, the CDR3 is TGCGCCAGCAGCGACGACGGCAGCTCCTACAATGAGCAGTTCTTC. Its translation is CASSDDGSSYNEQFF.

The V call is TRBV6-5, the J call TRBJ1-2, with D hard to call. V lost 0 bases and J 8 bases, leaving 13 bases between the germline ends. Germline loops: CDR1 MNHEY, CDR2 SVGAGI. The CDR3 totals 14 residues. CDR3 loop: CASSYSITGSGYTF. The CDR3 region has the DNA TGTGCCAGCAGTTACTCGATTACGGGATCCGGCTACACCTTC.

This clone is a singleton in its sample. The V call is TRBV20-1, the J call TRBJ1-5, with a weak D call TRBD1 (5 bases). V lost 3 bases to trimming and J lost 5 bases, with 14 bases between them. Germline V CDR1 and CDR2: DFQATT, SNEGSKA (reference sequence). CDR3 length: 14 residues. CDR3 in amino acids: CSASRPLGDQPQHF. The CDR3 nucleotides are TGCAGTGCTAGTCGACCTCTGGGGGATCAGCCCCAGCATTTT.

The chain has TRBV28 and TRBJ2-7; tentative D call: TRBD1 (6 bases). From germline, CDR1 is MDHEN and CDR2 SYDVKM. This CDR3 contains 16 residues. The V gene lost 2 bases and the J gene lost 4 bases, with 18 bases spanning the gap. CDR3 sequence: CASSLGGGLGRYEQYF. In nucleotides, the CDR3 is TGTGCCAGCAGTTTAGGGGGCGGGTTGGGGCGGTACGAGCAGTACTTC.

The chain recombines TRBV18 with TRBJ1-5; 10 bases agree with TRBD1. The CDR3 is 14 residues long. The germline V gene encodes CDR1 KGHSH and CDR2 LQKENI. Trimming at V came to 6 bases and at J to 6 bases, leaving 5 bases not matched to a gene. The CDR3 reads CASSTGTGVQPQHF. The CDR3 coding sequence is TGTGCCAGCTCCACCGGGACAGGGGTTCAGCCCCAGCATTTT.

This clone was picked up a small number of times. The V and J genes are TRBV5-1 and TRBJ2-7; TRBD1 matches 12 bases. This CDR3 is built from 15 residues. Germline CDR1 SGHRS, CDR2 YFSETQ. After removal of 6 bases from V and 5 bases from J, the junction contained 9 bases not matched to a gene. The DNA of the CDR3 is TGCGCCAGCACTATAACCGGGACAGGGGGCGACGAGCAGTACTTC. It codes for CASTITGTGGDEQYF.

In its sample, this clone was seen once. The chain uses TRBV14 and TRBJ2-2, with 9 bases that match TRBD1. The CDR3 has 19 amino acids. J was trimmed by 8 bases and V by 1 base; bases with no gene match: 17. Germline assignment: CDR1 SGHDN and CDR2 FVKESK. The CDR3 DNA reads TGTGCCAGCAGCCAAGGATACCTCCCGGCTAACAGGGGGCGTGGGGAGCTGTTTTTT. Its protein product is CASSQGYLPANRGRGELFF. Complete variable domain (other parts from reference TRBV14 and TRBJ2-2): EAGVTQFPSHSVIEKGQTVTLRCDPISGHDNLYWYRRVMGKEIKFLLHFVKESKQDESGMPNNRFLAERTGGTYSTLKVQPAELEDSGVYFCASSQGYLPANRGRGELFFGEGSRLTVL.

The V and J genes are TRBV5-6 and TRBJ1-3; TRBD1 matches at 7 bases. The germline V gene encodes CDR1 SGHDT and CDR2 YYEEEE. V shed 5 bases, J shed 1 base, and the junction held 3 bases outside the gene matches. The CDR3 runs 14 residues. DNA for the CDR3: TGTGCCAGCAGTTTACAGGGGTCTGGAAACACCATATATTTT. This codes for CASSLQGSGNTIYF.